This T cell receptor beta chain stems from a study of CXCR3-negative and CXCR3-positive naive CD8 T cells. Naive CD8+ T cells had a CD45RO-CCR7+CD27+CD95- phenotype. Libraries of TRB cDNA were made by 5' RACE and carried UMIs. After re-calling the 5' RACE reads, TCRdb lists one entry per CDR3 protein, DNA absent. This repertoire comprises approximately 83,000 distinct CDR3 sequences; its ten largest clones make up around 1.7%. This CDR3 has 11 amino acids. CDR1 and CDR2 from the germline V gene are SGHTA and FQGTGA. General observations from the study: TCR strength was inferred from TRB CDR3 properties, while surface CD5 was comparable between naive subsets. Expression of CXCR3 was partially reduced after cryopreservation, and fresh PBMCs were used in most assays.

For this clonotype: The antigen remains undetermined.

Material: naive CXCR3- CD8+ T cells from blood. Subset described: CD45RO-CCR7+CD27+CD95- naive CD8+ T cells lacking CXCR3 (TNR3-). The clonotype comes from a human donor in good health. Some clones in this sample may be carry-over from other donors' samples. The chain recombines TRBV7-3 with TRBJ2-1; TCRdb names TRBD1, which stays unverified in the absence of DNA. CDR3 amino acids: CASRGGNEQFF.